This T cell receptor beta chain was found in a study of early T cells in non-severe SARS-CoV-2 infection. The V end lost 5 bases, the J end lost 6 bases, and 13 bases lay between the germline ends. The CDR3 is 13 residues long. The V gene's germline CDR1 is SEHNR and CDR2 FQNEAQ (reference sequence). TCRdb analysed the 5' RACE reads with MiXCR anew, one entry per CDR3 protein. The sample contains around 84,000 distinct CDR3 sequences, less than 11% of which appear only once. This clonotype showed up many times. The chain employs TRBV7-9 and TRBJ1-2; D unresolved. The sequenced sample was whole blood, obtained at baseline. This receptor was taken from an adult who was a healthcare worker with PCR-confirmed SARS-CoV-2 infection or an uninfected control (not recorded which). As DNA, the CDR3 is TGTGCCAGCAGCCTCCCGAGTCGGAATGGCTACACCTTC. It specifies CASSLPSRNGYTF.